The subject of this entry is one T cell receptor beta chain. As yet, its antigen is unknown. These data belong to a study of cytomegalovirus exposure and HLA in healthy donors. Study-wide results and limits: According to the study, around 150 TCR beta chains were cytomegalovirus-associated.

CDR1 is SGDLS, CDR2 YYNGEE, per germline. The CDR3 length is 15 residues. Germline trimming cut 3 bases from V and 8 bases from J; bases unmatched to any gene: 7. The repertoire was sequenced with immunoSEQ multiplex PCR; TCRdb's copy has only in-frame clones and lacks some. The sample has roughly 80,000 clones, roughly 90% seen once. The source of this sequence is a man aged 30-40 years in good health and CMV-seronegative. This chain connects TRBV9 to TRBJ2-1; 11 bases are a match to TRBD2. The sample was PBMCs. The CDR3 DNA follows: TGTGCCAGCAGCGCCCTAGCGGGAGGATTGTATGAGCAGTTCTTC. This gives the protein CASSALAGGLYEQFF.